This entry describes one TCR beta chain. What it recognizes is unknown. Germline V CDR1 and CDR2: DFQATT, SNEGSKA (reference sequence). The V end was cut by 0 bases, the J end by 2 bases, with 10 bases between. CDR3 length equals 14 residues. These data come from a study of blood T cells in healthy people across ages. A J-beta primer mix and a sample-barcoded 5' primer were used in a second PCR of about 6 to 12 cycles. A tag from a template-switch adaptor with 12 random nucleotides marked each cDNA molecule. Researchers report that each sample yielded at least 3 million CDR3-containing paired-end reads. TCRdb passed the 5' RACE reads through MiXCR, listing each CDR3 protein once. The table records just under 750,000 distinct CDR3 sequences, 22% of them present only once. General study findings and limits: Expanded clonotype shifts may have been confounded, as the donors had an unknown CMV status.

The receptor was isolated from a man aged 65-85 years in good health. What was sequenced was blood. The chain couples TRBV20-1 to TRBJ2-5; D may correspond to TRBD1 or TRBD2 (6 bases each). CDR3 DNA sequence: TGCAGTGCTAGAGATGGGGGGCAACAAGAGACCCAGTACTTC. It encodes CSARDGGQQETQYF.